This entry is about one T cell receptor (beta chain). The antigen remains undetermined. This specimen belongs to a study of shared clonotypes between healthy human individuals. This CDR3 is built from 17 residues. J was trimmed by 7 bases and V by 5 bases; bases with no gene match: 14. Germline V gene data show CDR1 as SGHTA and CDR2 as FQGNSA. Broader study findings: Naive subsets usually exceeded memory subsets in estimated richness.

Execution of the assay was at deep level. TCRdb's copy holds only in-frame clones and misses some; the assay was immunoSEQ multiplex PCR. Of over 700,000 clones in the sample, roughly 72% are singletons; the top ten hold around 1.8%. The sequencing sample was made of memory CD4+ T cells sorted from blood. As to subset: CD45RA-negative fraction. This clonotype was sampled from a young woman in good health. The V gene is TRBV7-2, the J gene TRBJ2-1, with 10 bases matching TRBD1. The CDR3 region has the DNA TGTGCCAGCAGCCGTTCGGCATGGGGGACAGGGGATAATGAGCAGTTCTTC. Translating it yields CASSRSAWGTGDNEQFF. The whole variable domain, remainder taken from reference TRBV7-2 and TRBJ2-1, is GAGVSQSPSNKVTEKGKDVELRCDPISGHTALYWYRQSLGQGLEFLIYFQGNSAPDKSGLPSDRFSAERTGGSVSTLTIQRTQQEDSAVYLCASSRSAWGTGDNEQFFGPGTRLTVL.